This record covers a single T cell receptor (beta chain). Its antigen is undetermined. The sample comes from a study of B cell selection in AIRE deficiency. The CDR3 runs to 12 residues. From germline, CDR1 is LNHDA and CDR2 SQIVND (reference sequence). The V and J ends lost 5 bases and 5 bases, in that order; junction bases with no gene match: 3. Measured with immunoSEQ multiplex PCR; TCRdb has only the in-frame clones, and not every one. The sample yields 20,000 to 25,000 clones, roughly 97% seen once. Conventional CD4 T cells were sorted as CD4+CD127+ cells. Healthy unrelated donors supplied the control samples. Notes on the study in general: CDR3s were shorter in shared Treg sequences, reflecting few non-templated nucleotide insertions. Of 3657 shared Treg TCRbeta sequences, 30% to 40% were healthy-only, just under 9.5% patient-only.

Material: CD4+CD127+ conventional T cells sorted from PBMCs. The source of this sequence is a human donor in good health. This chain links TRBV19 with TRBJ2-7; 7 nucleotides align to TRBD1. In DNA form, the CDR3 reads TGTGCCAGTAGTTTACAGGGGCACGAGCAGTACTTC. Translated: CASSLQGHEQYF.